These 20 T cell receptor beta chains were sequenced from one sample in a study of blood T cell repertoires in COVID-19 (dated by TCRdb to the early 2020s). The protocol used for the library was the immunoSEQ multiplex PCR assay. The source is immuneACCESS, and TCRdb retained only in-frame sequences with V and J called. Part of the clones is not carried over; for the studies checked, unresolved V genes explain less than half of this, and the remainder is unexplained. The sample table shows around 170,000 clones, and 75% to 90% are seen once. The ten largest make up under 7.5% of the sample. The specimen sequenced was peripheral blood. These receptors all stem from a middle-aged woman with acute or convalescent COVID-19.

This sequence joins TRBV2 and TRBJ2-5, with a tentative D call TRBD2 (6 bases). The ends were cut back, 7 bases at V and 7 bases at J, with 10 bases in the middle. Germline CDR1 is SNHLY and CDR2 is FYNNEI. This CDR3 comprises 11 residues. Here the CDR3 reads CASTTEGTQYF. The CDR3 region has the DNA TGTGCCAGCACCACGGAGGGGACCCAGTACTTC. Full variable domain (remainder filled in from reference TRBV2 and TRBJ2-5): EPEVTQTPSHQVTQMGQEVILRCVPISNHLYFYWYRQILGQKVEFLVSFYNNEISEKSEIFDDQFSVERPDGSNFTLKIRSTKLEDSAMYFCASTTEGTQYFGPGTRLLVL.

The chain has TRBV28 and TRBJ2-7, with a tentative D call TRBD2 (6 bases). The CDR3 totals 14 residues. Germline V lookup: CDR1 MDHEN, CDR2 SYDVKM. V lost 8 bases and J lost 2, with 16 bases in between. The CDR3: CASQEGTFTYEQYF. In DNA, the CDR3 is TGTGCCAGCCAGGAGGGGACTTTCACCTACGAGCAGTACTTC.

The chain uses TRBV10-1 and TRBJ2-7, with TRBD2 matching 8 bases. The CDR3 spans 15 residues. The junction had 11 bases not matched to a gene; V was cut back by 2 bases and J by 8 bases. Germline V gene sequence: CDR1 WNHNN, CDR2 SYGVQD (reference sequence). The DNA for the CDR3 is TGCGCCAGCAGTGAGATCCCGGGAGGGGATACGAAGCAGTACTTC. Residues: CASSEIPGGDTKQYF.

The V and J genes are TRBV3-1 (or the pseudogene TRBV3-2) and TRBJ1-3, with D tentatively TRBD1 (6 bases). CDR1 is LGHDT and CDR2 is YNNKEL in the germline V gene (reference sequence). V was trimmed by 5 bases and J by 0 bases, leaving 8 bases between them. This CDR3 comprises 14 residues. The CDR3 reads CASSGDTSGNTIYF. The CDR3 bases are TGTGCCAGCAGCGGGGACACCTCTGGAAACACCATATATTTT.

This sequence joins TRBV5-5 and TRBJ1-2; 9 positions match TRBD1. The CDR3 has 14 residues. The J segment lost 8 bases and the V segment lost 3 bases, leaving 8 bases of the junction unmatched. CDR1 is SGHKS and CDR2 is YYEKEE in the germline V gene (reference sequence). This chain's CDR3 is CASSSGTGSGGYTF. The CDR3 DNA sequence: TGTGCCAGCAGCTCTGGGACAGGGAGCGGCGGCTACACCTTC. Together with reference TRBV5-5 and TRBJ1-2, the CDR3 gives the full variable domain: DAGVTQSPTHLIKTRGQQVTLRCSPISGHKSVSWYQQVLGQGPQFIFQYYEKEERGRGNFPDRFSARQFPNYSSELNVNALLLGDSALYLCASSSGTGSGGYTFGSGTRLTVV.

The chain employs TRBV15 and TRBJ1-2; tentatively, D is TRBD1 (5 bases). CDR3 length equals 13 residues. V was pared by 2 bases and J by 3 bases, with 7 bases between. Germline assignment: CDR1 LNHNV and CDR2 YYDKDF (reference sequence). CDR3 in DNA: TGTGCCACCAGCAGACAGGGCCACTATGGCTACACCTTC. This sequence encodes CATSRQGHYGYTF.

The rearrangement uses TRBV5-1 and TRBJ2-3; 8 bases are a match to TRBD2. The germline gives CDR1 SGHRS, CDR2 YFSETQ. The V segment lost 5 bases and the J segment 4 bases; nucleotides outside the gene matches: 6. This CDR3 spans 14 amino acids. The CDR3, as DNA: TGCGCCAGCAGGCCTACTAGCGGACCAGATACGCAGTATTTT. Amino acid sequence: CASRPTSGPDTQYF.

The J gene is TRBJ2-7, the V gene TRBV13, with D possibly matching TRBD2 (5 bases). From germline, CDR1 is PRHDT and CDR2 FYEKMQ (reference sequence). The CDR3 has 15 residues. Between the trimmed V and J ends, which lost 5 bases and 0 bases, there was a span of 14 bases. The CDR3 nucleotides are TGTGCCAGCAGCGACCGAGAGGGCCTCTCCTACGAGCAGTACTTC. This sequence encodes CASSDREGLSYEQYF.

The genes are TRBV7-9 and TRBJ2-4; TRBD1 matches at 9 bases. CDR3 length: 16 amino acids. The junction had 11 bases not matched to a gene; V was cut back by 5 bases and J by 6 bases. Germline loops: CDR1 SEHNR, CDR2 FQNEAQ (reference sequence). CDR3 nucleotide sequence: TGTGCCAGCAGCCGAACTGGACAGGGGCATACAAACATTCAGTACTTC. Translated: CASSRTGQGHTNIQYF. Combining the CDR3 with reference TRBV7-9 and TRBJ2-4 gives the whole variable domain DTGVSQNPRHKITKRGQNVTFRCDPISEHNRLYWYRQTLGQGPEFLTYFQNEAQLEKSRLLSDRFSAERPKGSFSTLEIQRTEQGDSAMYLCASSRTGQGHTNIQYFGAGTRLSVL.

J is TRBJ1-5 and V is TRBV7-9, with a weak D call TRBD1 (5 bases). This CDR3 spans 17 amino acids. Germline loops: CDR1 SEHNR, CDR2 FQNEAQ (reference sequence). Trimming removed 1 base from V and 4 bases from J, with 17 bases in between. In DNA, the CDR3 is TGTGCCAGCAGCTTAGGGGTTGGGGGGATCGGAAATCAGCCCCAGCATTTT. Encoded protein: CASSLGVGGIGNQPQHF.

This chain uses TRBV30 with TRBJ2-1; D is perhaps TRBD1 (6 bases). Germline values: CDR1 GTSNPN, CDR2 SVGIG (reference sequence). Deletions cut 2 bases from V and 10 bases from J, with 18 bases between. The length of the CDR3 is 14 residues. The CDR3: CAWSIVGQGPEQFF. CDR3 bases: TGTGCCTGGAGTATTGTGGGGCAGGGGCCGGAGCAGTTCTTC.

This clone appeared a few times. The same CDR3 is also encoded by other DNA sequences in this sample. Written as DNA, the CDR3 is TGCGCCAGCAGCTTGGTGCCAGGGGTGAACACTGAAGCTTTCTTT. Encoded protein: CASSLVPGVNTEAFF. V is TRBV5-1 and J is TRBJ1-1; D is perhaps TRBD1 (6 bases). The length of the CDR3 is 15 residues. Trimming took off 0 bases at V and 0 bases at J, with 9 bases between the two ends. Germline V gene sequence: CDR1 SGHRS, CDR2 YFSETQ. Combining the CDR3 with reference TRBV5-1 and TRBJ1-1 gives the whole variable domain KAGVTQTPRYLIKTRGQQVTLSCSPISGHRSVSWYQQTPGQGLQFLFEYFSETQRNKGNFPGRFSGRQFSNSRSEMNVSTLELGDSALYLCASSLVPGVNTEAFFGQGTRLTVV.

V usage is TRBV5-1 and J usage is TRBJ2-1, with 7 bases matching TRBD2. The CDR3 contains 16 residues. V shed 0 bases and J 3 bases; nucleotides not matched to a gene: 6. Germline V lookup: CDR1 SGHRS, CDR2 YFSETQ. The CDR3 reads CASSLVGGTNYNEQFF. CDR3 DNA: TGCGCCAGCAGCTTGGTCGGCGGGACTAACTACAATGAGCAGTTCTTC.

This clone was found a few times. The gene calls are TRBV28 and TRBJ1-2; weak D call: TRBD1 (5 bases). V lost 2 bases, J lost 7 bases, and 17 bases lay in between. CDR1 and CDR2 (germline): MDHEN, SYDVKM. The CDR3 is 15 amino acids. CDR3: CASSLPQGMYGGYTF. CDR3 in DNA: TGTGCCAGCAGTTTACCCCAGGGAATGTATGGTGGCTACACCTTC.

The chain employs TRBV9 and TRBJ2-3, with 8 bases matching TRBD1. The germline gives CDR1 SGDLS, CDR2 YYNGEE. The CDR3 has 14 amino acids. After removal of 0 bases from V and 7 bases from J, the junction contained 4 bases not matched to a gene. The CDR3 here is CASSVGQGAYTQYF. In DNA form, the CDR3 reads TGTGCCAGCAGCGTAGGGCAGGGGGCATATACGCAGTATTTT.

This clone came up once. DNA for the CDR3: TGTGCCAGCAGTTTAAGTCAGTACTACGAGCAGTACTTC. Protein product: CASSLSQYYEQYF. The chain has TRBV28 and TRBJ2-7; D is uncertain. Germline values: CDR1 MDHEN, CDR2 SYDVKM. Trimming took 2 bases from V and 3 from J, leaving 8 bases between them. This CDR3 has 13 residues.

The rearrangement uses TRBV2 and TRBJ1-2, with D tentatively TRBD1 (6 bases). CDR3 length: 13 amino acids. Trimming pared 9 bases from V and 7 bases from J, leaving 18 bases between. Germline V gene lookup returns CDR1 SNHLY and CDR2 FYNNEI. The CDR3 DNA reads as TGTGCCAGTGACCGGGACATCGACCCTGGCTACACCTTC. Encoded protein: CASDRDIDPGYTF. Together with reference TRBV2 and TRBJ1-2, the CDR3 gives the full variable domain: EPEVTQTPSHQVTQMGQEVILRCVPISNHLYFYWYRQILGQKVEFLVSFYNNEISEKSEIFDDQFSVERPDGSNFTLKIRSTKLEDSAMYFCASDRDIDPGYTFGSGTRLTVV.

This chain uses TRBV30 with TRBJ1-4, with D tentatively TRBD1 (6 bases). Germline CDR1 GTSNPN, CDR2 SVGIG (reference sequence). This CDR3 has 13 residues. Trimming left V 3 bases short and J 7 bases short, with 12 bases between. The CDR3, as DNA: TGTGCCTGGAGCATACAGGGTACTGAAAAACTGTTTTTT. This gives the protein CAWSIQGTEKLFF.

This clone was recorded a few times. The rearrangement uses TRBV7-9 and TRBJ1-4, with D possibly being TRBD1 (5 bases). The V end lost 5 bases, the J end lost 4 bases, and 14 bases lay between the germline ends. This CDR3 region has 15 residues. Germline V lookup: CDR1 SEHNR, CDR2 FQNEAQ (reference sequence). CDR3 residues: CASSKNDRFNEKLFF. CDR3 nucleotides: TGTGCCAGCAGCAAAAACGACAGATTTAATGAAAAACTGTTTTTT.

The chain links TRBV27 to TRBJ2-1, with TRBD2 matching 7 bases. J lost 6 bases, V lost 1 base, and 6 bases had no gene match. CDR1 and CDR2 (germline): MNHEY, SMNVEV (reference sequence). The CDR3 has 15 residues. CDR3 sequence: CASSLFAGVVNEQFF. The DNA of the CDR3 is TGTGCCAGCAGTTTATTTGCGGGAGTAGTCAATGAGCAGTTCTTC.